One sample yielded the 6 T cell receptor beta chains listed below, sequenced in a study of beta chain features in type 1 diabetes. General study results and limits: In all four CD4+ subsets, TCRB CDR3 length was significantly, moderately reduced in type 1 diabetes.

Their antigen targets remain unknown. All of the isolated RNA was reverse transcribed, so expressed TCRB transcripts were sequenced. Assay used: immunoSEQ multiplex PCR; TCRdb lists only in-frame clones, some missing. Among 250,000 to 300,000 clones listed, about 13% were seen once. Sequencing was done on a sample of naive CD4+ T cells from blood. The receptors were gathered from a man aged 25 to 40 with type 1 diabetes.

DNA of the CDR3: TGTGCCAGCTCACCATCCGAGAGCCATGGAGGCAATGAGCAGTTCTTC. Protein product: CASSPSESHGGNEQFF. The genes are TRBV18 and TRBJ2-1, with TRBD2 as a possible D gene (5 bases). With 2 bases removed from V and 6 bases from J, the gap between germline ends came to 17 bases. The length of the CDR3 is 16 residues. Germline values: CDR1 KGHSH, CDR2 LQKENI.

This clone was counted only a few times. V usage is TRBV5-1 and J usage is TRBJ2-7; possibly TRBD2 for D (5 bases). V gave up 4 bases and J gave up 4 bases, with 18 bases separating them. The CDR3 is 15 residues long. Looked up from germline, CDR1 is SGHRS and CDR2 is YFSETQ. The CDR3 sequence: CASSPRGRMEYEQYF. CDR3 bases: TGCGCCAGCAGCCCCCGAGGGCGGATGGAGTACGAGCAGTACTTC.

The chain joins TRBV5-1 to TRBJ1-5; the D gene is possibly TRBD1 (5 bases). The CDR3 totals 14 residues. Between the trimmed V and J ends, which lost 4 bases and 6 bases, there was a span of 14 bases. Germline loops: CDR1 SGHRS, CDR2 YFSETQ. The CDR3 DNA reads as TGCGCCAGCAGCCCTGACAGTTCCCTTCAGCCCCAGCATTTT. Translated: CASSPDSSLQPQHF.

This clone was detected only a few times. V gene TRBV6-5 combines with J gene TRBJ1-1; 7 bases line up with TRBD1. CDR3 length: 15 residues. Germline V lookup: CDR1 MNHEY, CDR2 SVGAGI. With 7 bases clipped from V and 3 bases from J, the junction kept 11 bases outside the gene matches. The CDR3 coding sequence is TGTGCCAGCAAACGACAGGGAGGTGGTTACACTGAAGCTTTCTTT. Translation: CASKRQGGGYTEAFF.

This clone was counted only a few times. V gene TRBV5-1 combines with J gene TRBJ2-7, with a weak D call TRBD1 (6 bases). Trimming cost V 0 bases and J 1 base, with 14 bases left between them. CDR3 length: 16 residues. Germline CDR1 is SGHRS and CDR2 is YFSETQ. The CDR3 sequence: CASSLASGALSYEQYF. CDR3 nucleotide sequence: TGCGCCAGCAGCTTGGCCTCAGGGGCGCTTTCCTACGAGCAGTACTTC.

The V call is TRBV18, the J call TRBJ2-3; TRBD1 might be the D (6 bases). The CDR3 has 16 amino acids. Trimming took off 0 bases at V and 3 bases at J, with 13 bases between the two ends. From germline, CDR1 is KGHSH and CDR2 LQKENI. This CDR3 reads CASSPPAWTATDTQYF. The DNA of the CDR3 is TGTGCCAGCTCACCACCTGCTTGGACAGCGACAGATACGCAGTATTTT.